This record covers a single T cell receptor beta chain. Its specificity is not known. These data come from a study of T cell responses to AZD1222 COVID-19 vaccine. Findings of the study overall: Spike-specific TCR breadth and depth both grew after two AZD1222 doses. Just a handful of AZD1222 recipients were seropositive at baseline. Spike regions recognized by vaccine-associated CD4 TCRs spanned the protein, led by 160-218 and 743-854. It was only after the peak T cell response that any repertoires were sampled.

Data came from immunoSEQ multiplex PCR; TCRdb stores just in-frame clones and leaves some out. Seen here are about 97,000 clones, around nine tenths observed once, and the top ten hold 2.8%. CDR1 is SGHTA and CDR2 is FQGNSA in the germline V gene. V was cut by 5 bases and J by 0 bases, with 14 bases left in between. The CDR3 loop spans 16 amino acids. This receptor was obtained from an adult in good health. The sequences come from peripheral blood, collected on day 0 of AZD1222 vaccination. V and J are TRBV7-2 and TRBJ2-4, with D possibly matching TRBD1 (6 bases). The chain's CDR3 is CASSHSGTPAKNIQYF. The CDR3 bases are TGTGCCAGCAGCCACTCCGGGACACCAGCCAAAAACATTCAGTACTTC.